This is a list of T cell receptor beta chains from one sample in a study of blood T cells in healthy people across ages. A single record per CDR3 protein comes from TCRdb applying MiXCR to the 5' RACE reads. The profile covers approximately 1.5 million distinct CDR3 sequences, with approximately 32% appearing a single time and 11% taken by the ten largest. The sequencing sample was made of blood. The receptors stem from a woman in her twenties or thirties in good health. The CDR3 runs from the conserved cysteine through the conserved F or W. The order of the fields is CDR3 protein, CDR3 DNA, CDR3 length, clone size, D gene, V gene, J gene. The D gene is left open where the match is weak. Clone size appears in some rows only: once, few, many, or a class for an expanded clone.

CASSVEGRINQPQHF,TGTGCCAGCAGCGTGGAGGGACGGATCAATCAGCCCCAGCATTTT,15,few,NA,TRBV9,TRBJ1-5
CASSEGGGEYEQYF,TGCGCCAGCAGTGAGGGCGGGGGCGAGTACGAGCAGTACTTC,14,NA,NA,TRBV10-1,TRBJ2-7
CASSPTGAYEQYF,TGCGCCAGCAGCCCTACAGGGGCCTACGAGCAGTACTTC,13,many,TRBD1,TRBV27,TRBJ2-7
CSARPPGTSGYEQYF,TGCAGTGCTAGGCCCCCCGGGACTAGCGGGTACGAGCAGTACTTC,15,NA,TRBD2,TRBV20-1,TRBJ2-7
CSAPLGYEQYF,TGCAGTGCCCCTTTAGGGTACGAGCAGTACTTC,11,NA,NA,TRBV20-1,TRBJ2-7
CSARGEGGCYEQYF,TGCAGTGCTAGAGGAGAGGGCGGATGTTACGAGCAGTACTTC,14,few,NA,TRBV20-1,TRBJ2-7
CASSQQGTSVYEQYF,TGCGCCAGCAGCCAACAAGGGACTAGCGTATACGAGCAGTACTTC,15,few,TRBD2,TRBV4-1,TRBJ2-7
CTSAGGGNEQFF,TGTACCTCAGCGGGGGGGGGAAATGAGCAGTTCTTC,12,few,TRBD2,TRBV6-5,TRBJ2-1
CASSSTSNYGYTF,TGTGCCAGCAGTTCTACTTCTAACTATGGCTACACCTTC,13,few,NA,TRBV6-5,TRBJ1-2
CASSLEGHRYEQYF,TGTGCCAGCAGCTTAGAGGGTCACCGCTACGAGCAGTACTTC,14,NA,NA,TRBV7-9,TRBJ2-7
CASSESGRPYNEQFF,TGTGCCAGCAGCGAGAGCGGGAGGCCCTACAATGAGCAGTTCTTC,15,NA,TRBD2,TRBV9,TRBJ2-1
CASSEYQTGVNQPQHF,TGTGCCAGCAGTGAATACCAGACAGGAGTCAATCAGCCCCAGCATTTT,16,NA,NA,TRBV6-1,TRBJ1-5
CSARDRSTGSSYEQYF,TGCAGTGCTAGAGACCGCTCGACAGGGTCCAGCTACGAGCAGTACTTC,16,few,TRBD1,TRBV20-1,TRBJ2-7
CASSRGQYSYEQYF,TGTGCCAGCAGCCGGGGACAGTACTCCTACGAGCAGTACTTC,14,few,TRBD1,TRBV5-5,TRBJ2-7
CASSIGQGSNGYTF,TGTGCCAGCAGCATCGGACAGGGGAGCAATGGCTACACCTTC,14,once,TRBD1,TRBV7-6,TRBJ1-2
CASSLQGTSTYEQYF,TGTGCCAGCAGTTTACAGGGGACCTCAACCTACGAGCAGTACTTC,15,few,NA,TRBV27,TRBJ2-7
CASSEAGVGDTQYF,TGTGCCAGCAGTGAAGCGGGAGTGGGAGATACGCAGTATTTT,14,few,TRBD2,TRBV12-3/TRBV12-4,TRBJ2-3
CASSLFGDNTDTQYF,TGCGCCAGCAGCCTTTTCGGGGATAACACAGATACGCAGTATTTT,15,few,NA,TRBV5-1,TRBJ2-3
CASSQSGPEQYF,TGTGCCAGCAGCCAATCTGGGCCCGAGCAGTACTTC,12,NA,NA,TRBV14,TRBJ2-7
CASSQATSSNTEAFF,TGCGCCAGCAGCCAAGCGACCTCGTCGAACACTGAAGCTTTCTTT,15,NA,NA,TRBV4-1,TRBJ1-1
CASSGTTEAFF,TGTGCCAGCAGCGGGACTACTGAAGCTTTCTTT,11,few,NA,TRBV12-3/TRBV12-4,TRBJ1-1
CSARDSGADTQYF,TGCAGTGCTAGAGATTCAGGAGCAGATACGCAGTATTTT,13,NA,NA,TRBV20-1,TRBJ2-3
CSAAAGTSGTDTQYF,TGCAGTGCTGCCGCCGGGACTAGCGGCACAGATACGCAGTATTTT,15,few,TRBD2,TRBV20-1,TRBJ2-3
CATSYTRIDTDTQYF,TGTGCCACCAGCTACACTAGAATAGACACAGATACGCAGTATTTT,15,NA,NA,TRBV15,TRBJ2-3
CASRHRDTYGYTF,TGTGCCAGCAGACACCGGGACACCTATGGCTACACCTTC,13,NA,NA,TRBV9,TRBJ1-2
CASSQGDRGHEQYF,TGCGCCAGCAGCCAAGGGGACAGGGGCCACGAGCAGTACTTC,14,NA,TRBD1,TRBV5-1,TRBJ2-7
CASSPRTGSVRTF,TGTGCCAGCAGTCCCCGGACAGGGAGCGTCCGGACTTTC,13,NA,TRBD1,TRBV27,TRBJ2-6
CATSPGQTYEQYF,TGTGCCACCAGCCCGGGACAGACCTACGAGCAGTACTTC,13,NA,TRBD1,TRBV15,TRBJ2-7
CASSQPRSGPYNEQFF,TGCGCCAGCAGCCAGCCGCGGAGCGGGCCCTACAATGAGCAGTTCTTC,16,NA,NA,TRBV4-1,TRBJ2-1